The T cell receptor (beta chain) under discussion was sequenced for a study of vaccination and CD4 T cells after COVID-19. Overall study: Each convalescent patient was PCR positive for SARS-CoV-2 on nasal swab; 10 or so cases were mild and one severe. Samples taken post-COVID came a median 101 days after diagnosis, ranging from 35 to 161. The study, taken as a whole, reports: From about 20 to 38, the median of SARS-CoV-2-reactive clonotypes rose without reaching significance.

Treatment given: roughly 11-day PBMC culture with coronavirus spike peptide pools or control peptides (ViraFEST assay). Germline V gives CDR1 MGHRA, CDR2 YSYEKL. The CDR3 runs 16 residues. V was pared by 4 bases and J by 1 base, with 6 bases of the junction left unmatched. Note on this clonotype: The antigen is not known.

With the Oncomine TCR Beta short-read assay, DNA from cultured CD4+ T cells was sequenced. TCRdb reprocessed the PCR reads via MiXCR and lists one record per CDR3 protein. The data hold about 20,000 distinct CDR3 sequences, with approximately 56% observed a single time. Specimen: CD4+ T cells from blood, cultured in vitro, collected after SARS-CoV-2 vaccination. This chain uses TRBV4-1 with TRBJ2-3, with TRBD2 identical over 9 bases. The clonotype comes from a human donor who had recovered from COVID-19. The CDR3 bases are TGCGCCAGCAGCCCGGGACTAGCCCCTCGCACAGATACGCAGTATTTT. Translating gives CASSPGLAPRTDTQYF.